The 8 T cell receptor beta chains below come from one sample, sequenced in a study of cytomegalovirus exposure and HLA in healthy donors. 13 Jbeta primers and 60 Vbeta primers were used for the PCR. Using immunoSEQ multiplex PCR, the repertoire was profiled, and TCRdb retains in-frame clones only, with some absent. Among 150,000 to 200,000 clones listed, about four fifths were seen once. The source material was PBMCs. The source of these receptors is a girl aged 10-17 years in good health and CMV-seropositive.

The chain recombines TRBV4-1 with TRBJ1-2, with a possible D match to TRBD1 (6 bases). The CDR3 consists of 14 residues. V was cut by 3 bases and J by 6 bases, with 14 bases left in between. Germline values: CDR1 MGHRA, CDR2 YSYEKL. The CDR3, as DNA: TGCGCCAGCAGCCAGTACAGGGAGTCGGATGGCTACACCTTC. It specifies CASSQYRESDGYTF.

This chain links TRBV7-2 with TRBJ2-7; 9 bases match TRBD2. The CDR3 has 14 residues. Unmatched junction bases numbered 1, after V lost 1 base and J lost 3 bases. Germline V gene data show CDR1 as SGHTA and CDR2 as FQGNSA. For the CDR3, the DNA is TGTGCCAGCAGCTTAGGGACTAGCGTCTACGAGCAGTACTTC. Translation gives CASSLGTSVYEQYF.

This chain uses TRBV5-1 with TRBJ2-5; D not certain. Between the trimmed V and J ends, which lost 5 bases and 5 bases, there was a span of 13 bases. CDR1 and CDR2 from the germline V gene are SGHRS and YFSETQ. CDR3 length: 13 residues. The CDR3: CASSLDTWETQYF. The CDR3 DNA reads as TGCGCCAGCAGTCTTGATACTTGGGAGACCCAGTACTTC.

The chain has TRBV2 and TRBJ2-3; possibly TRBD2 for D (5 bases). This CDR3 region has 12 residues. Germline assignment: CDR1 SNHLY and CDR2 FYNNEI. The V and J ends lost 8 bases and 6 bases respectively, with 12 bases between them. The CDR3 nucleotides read TGTGCCAGCTCCGACCCGGGGGATACGCAGTATTTT. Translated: CASSDPGDTQYF.

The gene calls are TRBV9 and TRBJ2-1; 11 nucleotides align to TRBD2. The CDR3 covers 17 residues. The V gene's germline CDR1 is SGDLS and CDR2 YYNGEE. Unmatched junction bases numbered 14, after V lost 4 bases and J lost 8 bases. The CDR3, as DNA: TGTGCCAGCAGCATGCCGTTAGCGGGGGGGATCTTTGATGAGCAGTTCTTC. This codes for CASSMPLAGGIFDEQFF.

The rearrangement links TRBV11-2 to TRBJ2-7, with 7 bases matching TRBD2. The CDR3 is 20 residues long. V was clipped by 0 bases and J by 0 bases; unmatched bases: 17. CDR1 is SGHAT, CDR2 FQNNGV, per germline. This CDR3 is CASSLDPNSRRGFSSYEQYF. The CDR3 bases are TGTGCCAGCAGCTTAGACCCTAACTCTCGGCGGGGGTTTAGCTCCTACGAGCAGTACTTC.

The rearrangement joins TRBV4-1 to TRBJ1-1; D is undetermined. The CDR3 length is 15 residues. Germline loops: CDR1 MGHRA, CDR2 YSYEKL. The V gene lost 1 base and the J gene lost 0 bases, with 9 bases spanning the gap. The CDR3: CASSQADSMNTEAFF. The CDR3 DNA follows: TGCGCCAGCAGCCAAGCGGACTCAATGAACACTGAAGCTTTCTTT.

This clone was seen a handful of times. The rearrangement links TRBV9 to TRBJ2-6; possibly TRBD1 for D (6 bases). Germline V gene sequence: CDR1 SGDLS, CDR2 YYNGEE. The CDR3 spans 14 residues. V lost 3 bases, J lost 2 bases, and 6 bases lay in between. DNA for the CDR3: TGTGCCAGCAGCGGGACAGCTGGGGCCAACGTCCTGACTTTC. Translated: CASSGTAGANVLTF.